This record concerns one T cell receptor beta chain sequence. Amplification used 60 Vbeta primers and 13 Jbeta primers. Profiled with immunoSEQ multiplex PCR; TCRdb holds only in-frame clones, not every one. The table lists some 150,000 clones, around four fifths of them singletons. This specimen belongs to a study of cytomegalovirus exposure and HLA in healthy donors. The V gene's germline CDR1 is SQVTM and CDR2 ANQGSEA. V was cut by 3 bases and J by 7 bases, with 19 bases left in between. The CDR3 is 15 amino acids. V is TRBV29-1 and J is TRBJ2-1; D is perhaps TRBD2 (5 bases). This clonotype originated in a man younger than 40 in good health and CMV-seropositive. The sample comprised PBMCs. The CDR3 protein is CSVERRQVDGNEQFF. The CDR3 bases are TGCAGCGTTGAGAGGAGGCAAGTGGATGGTAATGAGCAGTTCTTC.